This T cell receptor beta chain appears in the sequencing data of a study of cytomegalovirus exposure and HLA in healthy donors. Study details: Approximately 180 million T cells yielded 100 million or so unique TCR beta sequences in earlier analysis.

Amplification used 60 Vbeta primers and 13 Jbeta primers. The method was immunoSEQ multiplex PCR; TCRdb's version includes in-frame clones alone and lacks a portion of them. The table has 150,000 or so clones, approximately 84% seen once; the top ten hold approximately 1.3%. Material for sequencing was PBMCs. This TCR was sampled from a man between 25 and 39 years old in good health and CMV-seropositive.

CDR3 sequence (DNA): TGTGCCAGCAGCTTTGCACAGGCCCTGGGGACTGAAGCTTTCTTT. It is translated as CASSFAQALGTEAFF. V usage is TRBV7-9 and J usage is TRBJ1-1; tentative D call: TRBD1 (5 bases). Per germline, CDR1 SEHNR and CDR2 FQNEAQ (reference sequence). V lost 3 bases to trimming and J lost 5 bases, with 16 bases between them. The CDR3 contains 15 residues.